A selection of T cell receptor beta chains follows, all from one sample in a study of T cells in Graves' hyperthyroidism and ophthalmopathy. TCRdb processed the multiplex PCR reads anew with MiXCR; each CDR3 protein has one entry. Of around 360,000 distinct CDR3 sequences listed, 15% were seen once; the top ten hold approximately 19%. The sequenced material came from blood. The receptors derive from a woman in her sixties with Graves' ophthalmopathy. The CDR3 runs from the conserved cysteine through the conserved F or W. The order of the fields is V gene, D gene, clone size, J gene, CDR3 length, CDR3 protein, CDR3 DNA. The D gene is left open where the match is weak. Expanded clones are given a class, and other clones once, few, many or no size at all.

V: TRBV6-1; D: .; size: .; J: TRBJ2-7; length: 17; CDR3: CASSEEGNGLGVYEQYF; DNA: TGTGCCAGCAGTGAAGAAGGGAACGGCCTCGGGGTATACGAGCAGTACTTC
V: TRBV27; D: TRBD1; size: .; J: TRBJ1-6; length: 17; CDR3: CASSRDSFPSYNSPLHF; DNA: TGTGCCAGCAGTCGGGACAGCTTCCCCTCCTATAATTCACCCCTCCACTTT
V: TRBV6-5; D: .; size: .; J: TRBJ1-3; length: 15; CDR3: CASSYSRDSGNTIYF; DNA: TGTGCCAGCAGTTACTCCAGGGACTCTGGAAACACCATATATTTT
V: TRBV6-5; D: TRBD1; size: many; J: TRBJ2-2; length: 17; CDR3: CASSGNRGYINTGELFF; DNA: TGTGCCAGCAGTGGGAACAGGGGCTACATTAACACCGGGGAGCTGTTTTTT
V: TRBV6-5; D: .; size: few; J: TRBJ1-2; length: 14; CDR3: CASSYGRADYGYTF; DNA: TGTGCCAGCAGTTACGGCAGGGCGGACTATGGCTACACCTTC
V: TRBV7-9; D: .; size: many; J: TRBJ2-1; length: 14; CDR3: CASSPRDRYNEQFF; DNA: TGTGCCAGCAGCCCCCGGGACCGTTACAATGAGCAGTTCTTC
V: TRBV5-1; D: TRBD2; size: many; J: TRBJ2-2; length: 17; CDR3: CASSFGLAGGPSGELFF; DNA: TGCGCCAGCAGCTTCGGACTAGCGGGAGGGCCGAGCGGGGAGCTGTTTTTT
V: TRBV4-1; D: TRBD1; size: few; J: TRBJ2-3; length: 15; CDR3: CASSRRQGVSDTQYF; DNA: TGCGCCAGCAGCAGGCGACAGGGCGTCTCGGATACGCAGTATTTT
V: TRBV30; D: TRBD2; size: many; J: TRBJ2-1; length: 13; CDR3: CAWLTSGGNEQFF; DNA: TGTGCCTGGCTGACTAGCGGGGGGAATGAGCAGTTCTTC
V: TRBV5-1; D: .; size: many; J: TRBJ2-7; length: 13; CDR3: CASSSVAVREQYF; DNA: TGCGCCAGCAGCTCTGTCGCGGTCCGGGAGCAGTACTTC
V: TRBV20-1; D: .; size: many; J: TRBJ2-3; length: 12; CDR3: CSASASTDTQYF; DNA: TGCAGTGCTAGTGCTAGCACAGATACGCAGTATTTT